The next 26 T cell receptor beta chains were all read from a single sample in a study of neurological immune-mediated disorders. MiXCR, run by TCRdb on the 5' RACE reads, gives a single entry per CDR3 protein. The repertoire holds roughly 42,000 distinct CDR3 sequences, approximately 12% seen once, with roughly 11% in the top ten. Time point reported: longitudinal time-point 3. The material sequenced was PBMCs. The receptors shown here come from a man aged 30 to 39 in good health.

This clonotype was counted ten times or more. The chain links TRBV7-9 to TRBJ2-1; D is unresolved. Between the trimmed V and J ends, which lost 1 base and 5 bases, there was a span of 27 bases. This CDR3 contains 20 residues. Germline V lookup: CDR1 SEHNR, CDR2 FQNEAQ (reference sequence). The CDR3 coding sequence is TGTGCCAGCAGCTTAGAAGGGTTGGGCTCCCGATGGATATTAGACAATGAGCAGTTCTTC. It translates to CASSLEGLGSRWILDNEQFF.

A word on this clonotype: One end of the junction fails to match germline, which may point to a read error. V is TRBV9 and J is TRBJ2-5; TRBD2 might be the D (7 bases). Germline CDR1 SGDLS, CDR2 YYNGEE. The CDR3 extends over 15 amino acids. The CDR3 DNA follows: TGTGCCAACAGCAGACAGGACGGACGGGGGGAGACCCGGTACTTC. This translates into CANSRQDGRGETRYF.

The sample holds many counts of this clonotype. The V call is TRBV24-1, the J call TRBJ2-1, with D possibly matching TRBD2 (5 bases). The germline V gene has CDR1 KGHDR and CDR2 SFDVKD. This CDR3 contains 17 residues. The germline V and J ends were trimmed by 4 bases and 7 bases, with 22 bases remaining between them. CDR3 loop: CATSESLYGSDLNEQFF. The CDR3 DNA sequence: TGTGCCACCAGTGAAAGCCTATACGGTAGCGACCTAAATGAGCAGTTCTTC.

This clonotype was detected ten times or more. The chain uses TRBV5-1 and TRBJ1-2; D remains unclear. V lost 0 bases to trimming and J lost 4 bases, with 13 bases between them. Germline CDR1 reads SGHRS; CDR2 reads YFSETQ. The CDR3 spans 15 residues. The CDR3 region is CASSLAAGGFYGYTF. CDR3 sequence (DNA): TGCGCCAGCAGCTTGGCCGCGGGTGGATTCTATGGCTACACCTTC.

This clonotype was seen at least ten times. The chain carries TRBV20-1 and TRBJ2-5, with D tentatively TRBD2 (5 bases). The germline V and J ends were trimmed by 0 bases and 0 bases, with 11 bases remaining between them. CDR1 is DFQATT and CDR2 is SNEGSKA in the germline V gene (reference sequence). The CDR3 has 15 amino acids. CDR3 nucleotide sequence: TGCAGTGCTAGAGATATACGGGGAGACCAAGAGACCCAGTACTTC. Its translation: CSARDIRGDQETQYF.

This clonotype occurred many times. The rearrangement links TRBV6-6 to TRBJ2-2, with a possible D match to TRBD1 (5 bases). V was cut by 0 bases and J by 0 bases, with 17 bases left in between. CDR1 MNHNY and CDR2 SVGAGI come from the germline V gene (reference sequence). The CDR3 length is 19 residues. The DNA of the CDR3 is TGTGCCAGCAGTTACTCTTCTGATCCGACAGCCCCGAACACCGGGGAGCTGTTTTTT. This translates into CASSYSSDPTAPNTGELFF.

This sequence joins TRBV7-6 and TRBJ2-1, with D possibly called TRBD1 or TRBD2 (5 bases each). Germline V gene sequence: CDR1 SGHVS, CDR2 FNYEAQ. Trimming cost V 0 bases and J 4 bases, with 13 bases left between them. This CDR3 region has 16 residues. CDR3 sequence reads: CASSLAWGISYNEQFF. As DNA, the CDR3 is TGTGCCAGCAGCTTAGCTTGGGGGATTTCGTACAATGAGCAGTTCTTC.

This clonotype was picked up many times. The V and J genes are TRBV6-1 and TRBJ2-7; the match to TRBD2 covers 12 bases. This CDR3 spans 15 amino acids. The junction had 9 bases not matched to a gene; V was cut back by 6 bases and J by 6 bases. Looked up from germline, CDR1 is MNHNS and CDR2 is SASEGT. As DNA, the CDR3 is TGTGCCAGCAGCGTAGGGACTAGCGGGCTAGGCGAGCAGTACTTC. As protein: CASSVGTSGLGEQYF.

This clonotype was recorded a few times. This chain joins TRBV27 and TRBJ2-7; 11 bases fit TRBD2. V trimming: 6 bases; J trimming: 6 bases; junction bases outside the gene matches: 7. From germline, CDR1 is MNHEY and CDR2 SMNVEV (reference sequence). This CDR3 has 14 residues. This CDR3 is CASRPSGGSREQYF. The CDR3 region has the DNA TGTGCCAGCAGGCCTAGCGGGGGGTCTCGCGAGCAGTACTTC.

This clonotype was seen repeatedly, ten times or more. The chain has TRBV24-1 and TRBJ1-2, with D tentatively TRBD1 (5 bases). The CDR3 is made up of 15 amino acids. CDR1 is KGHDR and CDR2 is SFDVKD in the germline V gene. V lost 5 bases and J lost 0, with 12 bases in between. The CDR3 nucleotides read TGTGCCACCAGTGGTACAGGTACTACTAACTATGGCTACACCTTC. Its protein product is CATSGTGTTNYGYTF.

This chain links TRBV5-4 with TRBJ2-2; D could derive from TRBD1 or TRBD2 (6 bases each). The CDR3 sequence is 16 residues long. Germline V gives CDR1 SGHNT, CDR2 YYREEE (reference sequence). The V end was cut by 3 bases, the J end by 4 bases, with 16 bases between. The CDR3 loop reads CASSYRTGAATGELFF. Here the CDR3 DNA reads TGTGCCAGCAGCTACAGGACGGGGGCAGCCACCGGGGAGCTGTTTTTT. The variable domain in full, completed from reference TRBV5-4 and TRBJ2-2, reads ETGVTQSPTHLIKTRGQQVTLRCSSQSGHNTVSWYQQALGQGPQFIFQYYREEENGRGNFPPRFSGLQFPNYSSELNVNALELDDSALYLCASSYRTGAATGELFFGEGSRLTVL.

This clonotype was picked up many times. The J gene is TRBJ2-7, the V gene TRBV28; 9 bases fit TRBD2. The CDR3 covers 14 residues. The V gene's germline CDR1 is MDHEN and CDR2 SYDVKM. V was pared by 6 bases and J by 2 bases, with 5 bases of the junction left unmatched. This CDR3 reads CASSTLAGTYEQYF. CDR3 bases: TGTGCCAGCAGCACCCTAGCGGGGACCTACGAGCAGTACTTC.

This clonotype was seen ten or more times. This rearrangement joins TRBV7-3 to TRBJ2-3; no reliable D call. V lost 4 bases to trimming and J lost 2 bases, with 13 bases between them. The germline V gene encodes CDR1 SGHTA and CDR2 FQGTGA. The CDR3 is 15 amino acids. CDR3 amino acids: CASSSQAWSTDTQYF. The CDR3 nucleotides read TGTGCCAGCAGCTCTCAAGCTTGGTCCACAGATACGCAGTATTTT. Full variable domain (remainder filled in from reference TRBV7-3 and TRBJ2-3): GAGVSQTPSNKVTEKGKYVELRCDPISGHTALYWYRQSLGQGPEFLIYFQGTGAADDSGLPNDRFFAVRPEGSVSTLKIQRTERGDSAVYLCASSSQAWSTDTQYFGPGTRLTVL.

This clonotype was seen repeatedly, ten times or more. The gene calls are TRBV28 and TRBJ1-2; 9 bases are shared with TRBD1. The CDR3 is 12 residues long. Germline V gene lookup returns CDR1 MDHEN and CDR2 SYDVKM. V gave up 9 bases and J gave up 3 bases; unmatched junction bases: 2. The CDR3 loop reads CASWTGDYGYTF. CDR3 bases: TGTGCCAGTTGGACAGGGGACTATGGCTACACCTTC.

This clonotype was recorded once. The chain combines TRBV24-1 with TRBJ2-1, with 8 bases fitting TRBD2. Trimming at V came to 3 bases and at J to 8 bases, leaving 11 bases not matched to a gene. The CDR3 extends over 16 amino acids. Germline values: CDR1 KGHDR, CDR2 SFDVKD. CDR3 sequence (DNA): TGTGCCACCAGTGATCCCGGGAGGGCCAACGACGATGAGCAGTTCTTC. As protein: CATSDPGRANDDEQFF.

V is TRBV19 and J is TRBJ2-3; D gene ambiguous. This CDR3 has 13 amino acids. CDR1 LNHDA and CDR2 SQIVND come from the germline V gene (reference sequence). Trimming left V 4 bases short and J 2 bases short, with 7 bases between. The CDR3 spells CASSRPTTDTQYF. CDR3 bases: TGTGCCAGTAGTAGACCTACCACAGATACGCAGTATTTT.

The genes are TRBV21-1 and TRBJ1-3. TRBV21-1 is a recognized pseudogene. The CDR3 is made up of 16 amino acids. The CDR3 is CASSNNRTGSGNTIYF. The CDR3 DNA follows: TGTGCCAGCAGCAATAATAGGACAGGCTCTGGAAACACCATATATTTT.

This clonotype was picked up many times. CDR3 region: CASTFGGSGELFF. Written as DNA, the CDR3 is TGCGCCAGCACCTTTGGGGGGTCCGGGGAGCTGTTTTTT. The chain has TRBV5-1 and TRBJ2-2; D possibly corresponds to TRBD2 (6 bases). V lost 6 bases, J lost 6 bases, and 12 bases lay in between. Per germline, CDR1 SGHRS and CDR2 YFSETQ. This CDR3 has 13 residues.

CDR3 protein: CASSFGTPNEKLFF. The CDR3 DNA sequence: TGCGCCAGCAGCTTCGGGACCCCTAATGAAAAACTGTTTTTT. The chain uses TRBV5-1 and TRBJ1-4; D might be TRBD1 (5 bases). V was cut by 2 bases and J by 3 bases, with 8 bases left in between. This CDR3 has 14 residues. Germline V gene data show CDR1 as SGHRS and CDR2 as YFSETQ.

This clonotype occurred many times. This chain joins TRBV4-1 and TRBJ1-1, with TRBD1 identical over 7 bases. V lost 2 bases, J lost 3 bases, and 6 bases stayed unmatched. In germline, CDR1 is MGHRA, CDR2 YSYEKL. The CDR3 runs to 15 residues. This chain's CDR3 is CASSQYSGTDTEAFF. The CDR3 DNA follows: TGCGCCAGCAGCCAATATTCCGGGACAGACACTGAAGCTTTCTTT.

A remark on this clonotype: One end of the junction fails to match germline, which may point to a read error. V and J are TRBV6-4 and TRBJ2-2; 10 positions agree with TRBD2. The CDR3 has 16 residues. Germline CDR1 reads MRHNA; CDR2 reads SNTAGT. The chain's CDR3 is CSSSDSPSGSPGELFF. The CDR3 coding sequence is TGTTCCAGCAGTGACTCGCCTAGCGGGAGTCCCGGGGAGCTGTTTTTT.

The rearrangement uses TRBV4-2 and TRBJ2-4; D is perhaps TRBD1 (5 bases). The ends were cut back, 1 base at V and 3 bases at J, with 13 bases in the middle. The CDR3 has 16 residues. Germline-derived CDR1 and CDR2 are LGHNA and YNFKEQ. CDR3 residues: CASSQVGQGGKNIQYF. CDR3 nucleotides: TGTGCCAGCAGCCAAGTGGGTCAGGGCGGCAAAAACATTCAGTACTTC.

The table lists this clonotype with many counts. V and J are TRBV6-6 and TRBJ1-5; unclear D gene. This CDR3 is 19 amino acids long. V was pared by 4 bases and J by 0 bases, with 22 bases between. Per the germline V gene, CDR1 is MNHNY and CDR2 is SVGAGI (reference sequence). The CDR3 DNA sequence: TGTGCCAGCAGTTCCCTAGCGGGCCCCGGACCGGGTAGCAATCAGCCCCAGCATTTT. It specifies CASSSLAGPGPGSNQPQHF.

CDR3 bases: TGTGCCAGCAGTGGGGGGACTAGCGGGAGGGCTTCGGAGTTCAATGAGCAGTTCTTC. It specifies CASSGGTSGRASEFNEQFF. The chain links TRBV2 to TRBJ2-1; TRBD2 matches at 16 bases. Trimming took 4 bases from V and 6 from J; bases not matched to a gene: 12. From germline, CDR1 is SNHLY and CDR2 FYNNEI. The CDR3 length is 19 residues.

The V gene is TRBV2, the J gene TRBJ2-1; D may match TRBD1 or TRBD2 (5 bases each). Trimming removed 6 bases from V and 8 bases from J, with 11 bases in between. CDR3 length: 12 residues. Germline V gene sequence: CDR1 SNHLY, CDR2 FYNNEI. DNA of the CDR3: TGTGCCAGCAGGGGGGACGGCGATGAGCAGTTCTTC. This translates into CASRGDGDEQFF.

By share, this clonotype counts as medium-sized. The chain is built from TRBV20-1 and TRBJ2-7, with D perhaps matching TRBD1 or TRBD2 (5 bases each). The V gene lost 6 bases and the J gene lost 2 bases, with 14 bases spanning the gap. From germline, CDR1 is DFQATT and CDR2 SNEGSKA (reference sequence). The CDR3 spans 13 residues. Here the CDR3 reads CSASFRGAYEQYF. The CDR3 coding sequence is TGCAGTGCGAGTTTCCGGGGCGCCTACGAGCAGTACTTC.